This T cell receptor (beta chain) was obtained from a study of shared clonotypes between healthy human individuals. Into CD45RA+ naive and CD45RA-negative memory subsets, the CD4+ cells were split. TCRdb's table, derived via immunoSEQ multiplex PCR, lists solely in-frame clones and lacks some. In the table there are 2 million to 2.5 million clones, roughly 94% of which are singletons. Sequenced: naive CD4+ T cells sorted from blood. Subset meaning: CD45RA+ positively selected. The receptor was derived from a man aged 18 to 29 in good health.

DNA for the CDR3: TGTGCCAGCAGCTCCTCTAGCGGGGGCACAGATACGCAGTATTTT. This sequence encodes CASSSSSGGTDTQYF. The chain employs TRBV9 and TRBJ2-3; 9 bases fit TRBD2. Germline values: CDR1 SGDLS, CDR2 YYNGEE. This CDR3 region has 15 residues. Trimming took 4 bases from V and 1 from J; bases not matched to a gene: 4.